The 3 T cell receptor beta chains given below trace back to one sample, sequenced in a study of cytomegalovirus exposure and HLA in healthy donors. The primer mix had 60 Vbeta and 13 Jbeta primers. Data came from immunoSEQ multiplex PCR; TCRdb stores just in-frame clones and leaves some out. The table has hundreds of thousands of clones, about four fifths seen once. Specimen: PBMCs. Every receptor here comes from a middle-aged man in good health and CMV-seropositive.

This clone was recorded a few times. The chain uses TRBV19 and TRBJ1-2, with D perhaps TRBD1 (6 bases). Between the trimmed V and J ends, which lost 0 bases and 2 bases, there was a span of 13 bases. The length of the CDR3 is 16 residues. Per germline, CDR1 LNHDA and CDR2 SQIVND (reference sequence). The CDR3 reads CASSIEGNRANYGYTF. The CDR3 bases are TGTGCCAGTAGTATAGAAGGTAACAGGGCGAACTATGGCTACACCTTC.

The chain has TRBV7-9 and TRBJ1-3; D unclear. Trimming stripped 5 bases from V and 0 bases from J, with 11 bases between. The germline CDR1 and CDR2 sequences are SEHNR and FQNEAQ (reference sequence). This CDR3 has 15 residues. The CDR3 DNA is TGTGCCAGCAGCATCCGGAGTGCCTCTGGAAACACCATATATTTT. This encodes CASSIRSASGNTIYF.

The V call is TRBV6-5, the J call TRBJ2-5; 8 bases line up with TRBD1. The CDR3 sequence is 15 residues long. V lost 6 bases, J lost 5 bases, and 11 bases stayed unmatched. In germline, CDR1 is MNHEY, CDR2 SVGAGI. The CDR3: CASSPLVTGAETQYF. The CDR3 DNA reads as TGTGCCAGCAGCCCCCTGGTGACAGGGGCCGAGACCCAGTACTTC.